The present T cell receptor beta chain was sequenced within a study of blood T cell repertoires in COVID-19. Study at large: Italy, Spain and the United States were the sources of the convalescent and acute COVID-19 samples. In each case, the material was cDNA or gDNA derived from T cells, B-cell-depleted T cells, or PBMCs.

How the authors handled the data: Using reference gene primer amplification, nucleated cell counts were estimated. Some clones are missing from TCRdb's copy, which holds only in-frame ones; the method was immunoSEQ multiplex PCR. The V and J calls and clone size come from that table; D and trimming were worked out from the DNA. Counted here are about 52,000 clones, 85% occurring once; the ten biggest clones make up more than 8.5%. The CDR3 consists of 16 residues. V trimming: 1 base; J trimming: 4 bases; junction bases outside the gene matches: 7. Germline V gene sequence: CDR1 KGHSH, CDR2 LQKENI. The sequencing input was peripheral blood. This rearrangement joins TRBV18 to TRBJ2-5, with 9 bases identical to TRBD2. This clonotype was sampled from a human donor in a cohort sampled during active COVID-19. DNA of the CDR3: TGTGCCAGCTCACCACTTCAGGCGGGGGGGGGAGAGACCCAGTACTTC. Its translation is CASSPLQAGGGETQYF.